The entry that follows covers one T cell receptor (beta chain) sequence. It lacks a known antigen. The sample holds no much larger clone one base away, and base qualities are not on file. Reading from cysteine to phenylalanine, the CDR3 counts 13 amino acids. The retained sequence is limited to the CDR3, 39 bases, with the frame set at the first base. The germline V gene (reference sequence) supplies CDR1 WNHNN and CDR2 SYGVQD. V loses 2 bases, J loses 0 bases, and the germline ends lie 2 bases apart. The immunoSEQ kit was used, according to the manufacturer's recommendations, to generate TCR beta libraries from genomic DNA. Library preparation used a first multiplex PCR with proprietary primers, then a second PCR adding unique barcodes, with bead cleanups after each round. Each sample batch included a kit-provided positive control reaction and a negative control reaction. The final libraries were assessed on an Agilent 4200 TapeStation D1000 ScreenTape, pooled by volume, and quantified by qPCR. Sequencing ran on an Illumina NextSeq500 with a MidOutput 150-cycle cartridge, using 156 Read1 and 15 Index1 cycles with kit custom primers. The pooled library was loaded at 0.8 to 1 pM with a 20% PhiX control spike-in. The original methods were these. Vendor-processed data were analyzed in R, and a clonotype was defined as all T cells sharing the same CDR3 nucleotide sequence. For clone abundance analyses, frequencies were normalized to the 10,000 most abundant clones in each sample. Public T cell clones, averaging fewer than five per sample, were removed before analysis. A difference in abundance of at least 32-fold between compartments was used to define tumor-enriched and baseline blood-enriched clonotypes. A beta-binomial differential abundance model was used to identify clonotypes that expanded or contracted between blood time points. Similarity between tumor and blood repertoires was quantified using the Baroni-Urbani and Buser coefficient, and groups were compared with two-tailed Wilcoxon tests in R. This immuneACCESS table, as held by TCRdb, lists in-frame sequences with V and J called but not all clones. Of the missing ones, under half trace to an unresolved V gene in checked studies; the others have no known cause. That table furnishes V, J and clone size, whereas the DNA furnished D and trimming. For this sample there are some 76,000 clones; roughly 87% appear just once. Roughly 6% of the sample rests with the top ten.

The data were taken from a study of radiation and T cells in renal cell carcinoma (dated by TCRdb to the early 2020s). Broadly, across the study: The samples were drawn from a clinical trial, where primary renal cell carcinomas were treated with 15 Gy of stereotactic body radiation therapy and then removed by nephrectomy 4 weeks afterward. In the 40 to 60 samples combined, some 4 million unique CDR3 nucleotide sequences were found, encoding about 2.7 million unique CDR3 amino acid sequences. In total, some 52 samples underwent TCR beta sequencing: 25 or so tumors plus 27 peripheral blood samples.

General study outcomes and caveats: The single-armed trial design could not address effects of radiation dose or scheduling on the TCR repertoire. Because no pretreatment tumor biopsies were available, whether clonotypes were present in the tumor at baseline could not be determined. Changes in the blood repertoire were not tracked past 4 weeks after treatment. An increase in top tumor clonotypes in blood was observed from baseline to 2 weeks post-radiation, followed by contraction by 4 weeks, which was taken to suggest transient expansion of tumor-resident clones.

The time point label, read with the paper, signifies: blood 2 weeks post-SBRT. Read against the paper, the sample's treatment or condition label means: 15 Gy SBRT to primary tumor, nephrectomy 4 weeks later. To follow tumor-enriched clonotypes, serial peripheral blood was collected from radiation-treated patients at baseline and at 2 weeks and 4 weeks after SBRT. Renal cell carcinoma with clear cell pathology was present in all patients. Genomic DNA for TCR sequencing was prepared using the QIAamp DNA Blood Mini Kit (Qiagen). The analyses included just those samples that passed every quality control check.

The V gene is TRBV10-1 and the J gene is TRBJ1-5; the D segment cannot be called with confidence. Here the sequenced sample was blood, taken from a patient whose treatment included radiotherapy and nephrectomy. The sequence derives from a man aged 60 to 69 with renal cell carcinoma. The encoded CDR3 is CASSETSNQPQHF. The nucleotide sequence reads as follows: TGCGCCAGCAGTGAGACTAGCAATCAGCCCCAGCATTTT.